This record covers a single TCR beta chain. As yet, its antigen is unknown. The record originates from a study of T cell responses to AZD1222 COVID-19 vaccine. Broader study findings: Donor demographics were predominantly white British with a female majority; clonal diversity may be underestimated.

Sequenced by immunoSEQ multiplex PCR; TCRdb stores in-frame clones only, minus some. The repertoire holds about 150,000 clones, with approximately 92% as singletons. Germline V CDR1 and CDR2: KGHSH, LQKENI. This CDR3 has 16 amino acids. Trimming removed 1 base from V and 4 bases from J; junction bases left unmatched: 6. This sequence originates from an adult in good health. The chain has TRBV18 and TRBJ2-5; 10 bases map to TRBD2. The sequenced sample was peripheral blood, obtained on day 0 of AZD1222 vaccination. CDR3 coding DNA: TGTGCCAGCTCACCACGGTCTAGCGGGAGCGGAGAGACCCAGTACTTC. Its protein is CASSPRSSGSGETQYF.